This entry lists 25 T cell receptor beta chains sequenced from one sample in a study of blood T cell repertoires in COVID-19. Clones were read by immunoSEQ multiplex PCR, and TCRdb kept only the in-frame ones, dropping some. The data show approximately 410,000 clones, with 86% seen just once and 1.4% held by the top ten. The sample consisted of peripheral blood. The receptor source for this set is a woman in her twenties or thirties with active or convalescent COVID-19.

This chain links TRBV29-1 with TRBJ2-7; D is unresolved. The CDR3 is made up of 12 amino acids. Germline V CDR1 and CDR2: SQVTM, ANQGSEA. Trimming stripped 4 bases from V and 3 bases from J, with 10 bases between. CDR3 sequence reads: CSVAHFDYEQYF. The CDR3 nucleotides read TGCAGCGTTGCCCACTTTGACTACGAGCAGTACTTC.

The V gene is TRBV28, the J gene TRBJ2-3, with TRBD2 matching over 10 bases. Per germline, CDR1 MDHEN and CDR2 SYDVKM. There are 15 residues in the CDR3. V was clipped by 3 bases and J by 3 bases; unmatched bases: 3. DNA for the CDR3: TGTGCCAGCAGTTTCCATAGCGGGGGGACAGATACGCAGTATTTT. Translation gives CASSFHSGGTDTQYF.

The V and J genes are TRBV27 and TRBJ2-3; D is perhaps TRBD2 (5 bases). Germline V gives CDR1 MNHEY, CDR2 SMNVEV (reference sequence). V shed 6 bases and J shed 7 bases, with 14 bases lying between them. The CDR3 length is 13 residues. The CDR3 region has the DNA TGTGCCAGCAGATCCGGGGATACGCATACGCAGTATTTT. The encoded protein is CASRSGDTHTQYF.

J is TRBJ1-4 and V is TRBV23-1, with a weak D call TRBD1 (5 bases). TRBV23-1 has ORF status, its function being uncertain. Trimming cost V 4 bases and J 3 bases, with 15 bases left between them. The CDR3 runs 16 residues. The CDR3 nucleotides are TGCGCCAGCAGTCTCGACAGCCCCCGATCTAATGAAAAACTGTTTTTT. Protein product: CASSLDSPRSNEKLFF.

The chain recombines TRBV5-1 with TRBJ1-2; D is undetermined. This CDR3 has 15 residues. V was pared by 2 bases and J by 5 bases, with 16 bases between. CDR1 SGHRS and CDR2 YFSETQ come from the germline V gene. The CDR3: CASSLSGGVKYGYTF. In DNA, the CDR3 is TGCGCCAGCAGCTTAAGTGGCGGGGTAAAGTATGGCTACACCTTC.

This clone was recorded a few times. The J gene is TRBJ1-3, the V gene TRBV25-1; D not certain. CDR1 MGHDK and CDR2 SYGVNS come from the germline V gene. V was trimmed by 6 bases and J by 4 bases, leaving 10 bases between them. The CDR3 totals 13 residues. The CDR3, as DNA: TGTGCCAGCAGCGCCGTGACAGGAAACACCATATATTTT. As protein: CASSAVTGNTIYF.

J is TRBJ2-5 and V is TRBV13; no clear D gene. The CDR3 consists of 14 residues. Trimming removed 8 bases from V and 1 base from J, with 14 bases in between. Germline CDR1 and CDR2: PRHDT and FYEKMQ (reference sequence). As DNA, the CDR3 is TGTGCCAGCGGCACCCGTGGCAGCCAAGAGACCCAGTACTTC. Protein product: CASGTRGSQETQYF. Drawing the rest from reference TRBV13 and TRBJ2-5, the complete variable domain is AAGVIQSPRHLIKEKRETATLKCYPIPRHDTVYWYQQGPGQDPQFLISFYEKMQSDKGSIPDRFSAQQFSDYHSELNMSSLELGDSALYFCASGTRGSQETQYFGPGTRLLVL.

The chain has TRBV6-5 and TRBJ2-7; D possibly corresponds to TRBD2 (5 bases). V lost 6 bases and J lost 2, with 11 bases in between. Per the germline V gene, CDR1 is MNHEY and CDR2 is SVGAGI. This CDR3 is built from 13 residues. As DNA, the CDR3 is TGTGCCAGCAGGTCCCGGGAAACCTACGAGCAGTACTTC. It yields the protein CASRSRETYEQYF.

The chain is built from TRBV6-5 and TRBJ2-3, with D maybe TRBD1 (6 bases). This CDR3 is 15 amino acids long. Germline assignment: CDR1 MNHEY and CDR2 SVGAGI. Trimming pared 10 bases from V and 0 bases from J, leaving 17 bases between. The CDR3 DNA is TGTGCCATCCGGACAGAATATTTTAGCACAGATACGCAGTATTTT. The encoded protein is CAIRTEYFSTDTQYF.

The chain is built from TRBV9 and TRBJ1-5; the D gene is possibly TRBD1 (5 bases). V dropped 4 bases and J dropped 4 bases, with 24 bases sitting between them. Germline assignment: CDR1 SGDLS and CDR2 YYNGEE. The CDR3 has 18 amino acids. CDR3: CASSPSDPETALNQPQHF. CDR3 coding DNA: TGTGCCAGCAGCCCCTCGGATCCCGAGACAGCCCTTAATCAGCCCCAGCATTTT.

This rearrangement joins TRBV20-1 to TRBJ2-1; 7 bases line up with TRBD1. Trimming removed 3 bases from V and 1 base from J; junction bases left unmatched: 3. The CDR3 runs 14 residues. CDR1 is DFQATT and CDR2 is SNEGSKA in the germline V gene (reference sequence). The CDR3 bases are TGCAGTGCTAGTCACAGGGGTTCCTACAATGAGCAGTTCTTC. Translation: CSASHRGSYNEQFF.

CDR3: CASSISSGTHNEQFF. The CDR3 nucleotides are TGTGCCAGTAGTATTTCTAGCGGGACTCACAATGAGCAGTTCTTC. This chain uses TRBV19 with TRBJ2-1, with 9 bases matching TRBD2. Germline V lookup: CDR1 LNHDA, CDR2 SQIVND (reference sequence). After removal of 3 bases from V and 5 bases from J, the junction contained 5 bases not matched to a gene. CDR3 length equals 15 residues.

V and J are TRBV20-1 and TRBJ1-1; no definite D call. The CDR3 runs to 11 residues. The germline V gene encodes CDR1 DFQATT and CDR2 SNEGSKA (reference sequence). The V end lost 6 bases, the J end lost 5 bases, and 10 bases lay between the germline ends. For the CDR3, the DNA is TGCAGTGCCACCGGGAAGACTGAAGCTTTCTTT. Amino acid sequence: CSATGKTEAFF.

This clone came up a few times. J is TRBJ1-2 and V is TRBV25-1; D gene unclear. This CDR3 is built from 13 residues. Deletions cut 3 bases from V and 5 bases from J, with 10 bases between. Looked up from germline, CDR1 is MGHDK and CDR2 is SYGVNS. CDR3 region: CASSERTMYGYTF. The CDR3 DNA sequence: TGTGCCAGCAGTGAGAGAACCATGTATGGCTACACCTTC.

The chain combines TRBV2 with TRBJ1-6; 8 bases fit TRBD1. V lost 1 base, J lost 3 bases, and 8 bases stayed unmatched. The CDR3 spans 18 residues. The germline V gene has CDR1 SNHLY and CDR2 FYNNEI. CDR3 amino acids: CASSEGGQVFVYNSPLHF. The CDR3 nucleotides read TGTGCCAGCAGTGAAGGGGGACAGGTGTTTGTCTATAATTCACCCCTCCACTTT.

The J gene is TRBJ1-1, the V gene TRBV10-1, with D perhaps TRBD1 (5 bases). The CDR3 is 14 amino acids. From germline, CDR1 is WNHNN and CDR2 SYGVQD (reference sequence). The V and J ends lost 5 bases and 3 bases respectively, with 13 bases between them. The CDR3 loop is CASSKQAVDTEAFF. DNA of the CDR3: TGCGCCAGCAGTAAACAGGCTGTTGACACTGAAGCTTTCTTT.

This clone was detected only once. This rearrangement joins TRBV7-2 to TRBJ1-6; D gene uncertain. V lost 3 bases and J lost 7, with 10 bases in between. The CDR3 sequence is 14 residues long. Germline lookup yields CDR1 SGHTA and CDR2 FQGNSA. CDR3 bases: TGTGCCAGCAGCTTCAGACGGGAGAATTCACCCCTCCACTTT. This sequence encodes CASSFRRENSPLHF.

The chain links TRBV3-1 (or the pseudogene TRBV3-2) to TRBJ1-1; 8 positions agree with TRBD1. Germline-derived CDR1 and CDR2 are LGHDT and YNNKEL (reference sequence). The junction had 7 bases not matched to a gene; V was cut back by 3 bases and J by 7 bases. This CDR3 spans 14 amino acids. CDR3 protein: CASSHRQGRNEAFF. The CDR3 nucleotides read TGTGCCAGCAGCCATAGACAGGGGAGAAATGAAGCTTTCTTT.

The J gene is TRBJ2-7, the V gene TRBV19, with 13 nucleotides matching TRBD2. The J segment lost 5 bases and the V segment lost 8 bases, leaving 6 bases of the junction unmatched. Per the germline V gene, CDR1 is LNHDA and CDR2 is SQIVND (reference sequence). The CDR3 spans 14 residues. Written as DNA, the CDR3 is TGTGCCAGTGGAACTAGCGGGGGGGTCCACGAGCAGTACTTC. It specifies CASGTSGGVHEQYF.

The chain is built from TRBV10-2 and TRBJ1-3; D is perhaps TRBD1 (6 bases). This CDR3 has 13 amino acids. V was clipped by 3 bases and J by 4 bases, with 7 bases between them. CDR1 is WSHSY, CDR2 SAAADI, per germline. Here the CDR3 reads CASSERGGNTIYF. In DNA form, the CDR3 reads TGCGCCAGCAGTGAAAGGGGGGGAAACACCATATATTTT.

The rearrangement joins TRBV5-1 to TRBJ1-3; 7 bases line up with TRBD1. V gave up 0 bases and J gave up 7 bases; unmatched junction bases: 7. The length of the CDR3 is 15 residues. Germline CDR1 reads SGHRS; CDR2 reads YFSETQ. In DNA, the CDR3 is TGCGCCAGCAGCTTGGCTTACAGGGGTGAGAACACCATATATTTT. It translates to CASSLAYRGENTIYF.

This clone was seen a single time. CDR3: CASSLAFGGFGTGENIQYF. CDR3 sequence (DNA): TGTGCCAGCAGCTTAGCATTTGGGGGGTTCGGGACAGGAGAAAACATTCAGTACTTC. V is TRBV7-9 and J is TRBJ2-4; TRBD1 matches at 8 bases. The CDR3 extends over 19 amino acids. The germline V gene encodes CDR1 SEHNR and CDR2 FQNEAQ (reference sequence). Trimming at V came to 0 bases and at J to 5 bases, leaving 15 bases not matched to a gene.

A remark on this clone: This sample includes further DNA sequences coding for the same CDR3. The gene calls are TRBV18 and TRBJ1-2; 10 bases fit TRBD1. The germline gives CDR1 KGHSH, CDR2 LQKENI. This CDR3 contains 14 residues. Trimming removed 3 bases from V and 5 bases from J; junction bases left unmatched: 3. Here the CDR3 reads CASSPGQGPYGYTF. The CDR3 DNA reads as TGTGCCAGCTCACCGGGACAGGGGCCTTATGGCTACACCTTC. The full variable domain, in which reference TRBV18 and TRBJ1-2 provide the parts outside the CDR3, is NAGVMQNPRHLVRRRGQEARLRCSPMKGHSHVYWYRQLPEEGLKFMVYLQKENIIDESGMPKERFSAEFPKEGPSILRIQQVVRGDSAAYFCASSPGQGPYGYTFGSGTRLTVV.

The chain recombines TRBV4-2 with TRBJ2-1; TRBD2 matches at 12 bases. Germline V gene lookup returns CDR1 LGHNA and CDR2 YNFKEQ. The ends lost 1 base at V and 0 bases at J; junction bases unmatched: 4. CDR3 length equals 18 residues. The CDR3 region is CASSQARTSGNSYNEQFF. Written as DNA, the CDR3 is TGTGCCAGCAGCCAAGCTCGGACTAGCGGGAACTCCTACAATGAGCAGTTCTTC.

The chain has TRBV5-4 and TRBJ1-2; 7 nucleotides agree with TRBD1. From germline, CDR1 is SGHNT and CDR2 YYREEE (reference sequence). CDR3 length equals 12 residues. The ends lost 2 bases at V and 12 bases at J; junction bases unmatched: 7. DNA for the CDR3: TGTGCCAGCAGCTTCCCGGGACAGATGGACACCTTC. Protein: CASSFPGQMDTF. The full variable domain, its missing parts supplied by reference TRBV5-4 and TRBJ1-2, is ETGVTQSPTHLIKTRGQQVTLRCSSQSGHNTVSWYQQALGQGPQFIFQYYREEENGRGNFPPRFSGLQFPNYSSELNVNALELDDSALYLCASSFPGQMDTFGSGTRLTVV.